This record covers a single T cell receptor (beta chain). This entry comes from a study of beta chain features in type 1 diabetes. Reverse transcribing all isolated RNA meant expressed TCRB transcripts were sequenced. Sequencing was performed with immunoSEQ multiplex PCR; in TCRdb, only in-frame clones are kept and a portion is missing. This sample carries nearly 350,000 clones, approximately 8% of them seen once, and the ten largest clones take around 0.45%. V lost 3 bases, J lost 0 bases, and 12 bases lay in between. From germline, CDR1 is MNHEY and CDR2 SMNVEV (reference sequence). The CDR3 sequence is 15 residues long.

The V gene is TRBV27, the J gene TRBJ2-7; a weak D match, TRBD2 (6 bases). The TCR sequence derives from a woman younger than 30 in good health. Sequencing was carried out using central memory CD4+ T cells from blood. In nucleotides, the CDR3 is TGTGCCAGCAGTTTTTTCGGGGGAAACTCCTACGAGCAGTACTTC. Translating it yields CASSFFGGNSYEQYF.